This T cell receptor beta chain derives from a study of blood T cells in healthy people across ages. Primed by a sample-barcoded 5' primer and a J-beta primer mix, a second PCR proceeded for about 7 to 11 cycles. TCRdb recomputed calls from the 5' RACE reads with MiXCR, one row per CDR3 protein. This table holds some 1.8 million distinct CDR3 sequences, about two fifths found once. The CDR3 has 14 residues. With 1 base removed from V and 8 bases from J, the gap between germline ends came to 11 bases. This sequence was found in a human donor in good health. The sample consisted of blood. V is TRBV12-3 or TRBV12-4 and J is TRBJ1-4; maybe TRBD1 (6 bases). Here the CDR3 reads CASSLGTQGEKLFF. The CDR3 DNA is TGTGCCAGCAGTTTAGGGACGCAGGGGGAAAAACTGTTTTTT.